This TCR beta chain was captured in a study of CD8 T cells in Susac syndrome. After extraction with the RNeasy kit, roughly 0.45 to 1 ug of the RNA was reverse transcribed using random hexamers. The immunoSEQ assay covered 54 Vbeta and 13 Jbeta segments for CDR3. TCRdb fed the immunoSEQ multiplex PCR reads into MiXCR, producing one record per CDR3 protein. The profile shows 200,000 to 250,000 distinct CDR3 sequences, more than 85% of them singletons. CD8+ and CD4+ T cells from blood underwent TCR beta sequencing. Through negative isolation, CD4+ and CD8+ T cells were obtained, while TEMRA cells were enriched using FACS. The CDR3 is made up of 13 amino acids. Trimming took off 2 bases at V and 4 bases at J, with 8 bases between the two ends. CDR1 and CDR2 from the germline V gene are MNHEY and SVGAGI.

The sequence was collected from a human donor with multiple sclerosis. Sequenced sample: CD8+ T cells from PBMCs. This sequence joins TRBV6-5 and TRBJ1-2; tentative D call: TRBD1 (6 bases). The CDR3 region has the DNA TGTGCCAGCAGTTACGGACAGCGCTATGGCTACACCTTC. Its translation: CASSYGQRYGYTF.